This section outlines one T cell receptor beta chain sequence together with its context. The trim removed 2 bases at V and 3 bases at J, leaving 7 bases unmatched. Germline lookup yields CDR1 SGHNT and CDR2 YYREEE (reference sequence). CDR3 length: 15 residues. This sample stems from a study of shared clonotypes between healthy human individuals. An assay was performed, and its level was deep. Only in-frame clones appear in the TCRdb table, and some are missing; sequencing was by immunoSEQ multiplex PCR. The sample consists of 450,000 to 500,000 clones, about 84% of them appearing once. This sequence joins TRBV5-4 and TRBJ2-7; 8 bases are shared with TRBD1. This receptor was identified in a woman aged 40-49 years in good health. Some clones in this sample may be carry-over from other donors' samples. The sample taken for sequencing was PBMCs. The CDR3 loop reads CASSLPGGTGYEQYF. For the CDR3, the DNA is TGTGCCAGCAGCTTACCAGGGGGCACGGGCTACGAGCAGTACTTC.